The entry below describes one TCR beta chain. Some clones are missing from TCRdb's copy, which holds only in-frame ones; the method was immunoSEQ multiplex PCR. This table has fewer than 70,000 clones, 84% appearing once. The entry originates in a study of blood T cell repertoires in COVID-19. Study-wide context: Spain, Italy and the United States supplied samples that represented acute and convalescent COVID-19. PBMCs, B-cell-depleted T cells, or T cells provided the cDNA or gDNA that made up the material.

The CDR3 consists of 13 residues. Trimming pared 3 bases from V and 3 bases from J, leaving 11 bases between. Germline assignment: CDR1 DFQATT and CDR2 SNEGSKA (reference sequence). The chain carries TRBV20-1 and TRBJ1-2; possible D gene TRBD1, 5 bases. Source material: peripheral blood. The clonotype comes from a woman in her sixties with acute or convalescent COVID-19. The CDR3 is CSASAGWDYGYTF. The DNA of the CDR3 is TGCAGTGCTAGTGCAGGGTGGGACTATGGCTACACCTTC.